Below, 29 T cell receptor beta chains from the same sample are listed, as sequenced in a study of cytomegalovirus exposure and HLA in healthy donors. The study ran its PCR with 60 Vbeta and 13 Jbeta primers. Sequencing was performed with immunoSEQ multiplex PCR; in TCRdb, only in-frame clones are kept and a portion is missing. This sample yields about 160,000 clones, of which around 77% are seen a single time; around 2.2% belongs to the top ten. The sequencing sample was made of PBMCs. These TCRs come from a man aged 50 to 59 in good health and CMV-seropositive.

CDR3 bases: TGCGCCAGCAGCTTGGGGGGCGGAATTACAGAGCAGTTCTTC. Amino acids: CASSLGGGITEQFF. This chain links TRBV5-1 with TRBJ2-1; maybe TRBD1 (5 bases). The CDR3 spans 14 residues. The V and J ends lost 0 bases and 10 bases respectively, with 14 bases between them. Germline CDR1 is SGHRS and CDR2 is YFSETQ.

The genes are TRBV6-4 and TRBJ2-2; 8 bases are shared with TRBD1. CDR3 size: 15 residues. V shed 3 bases and J 6 bases; nucleotides not matched to a gene: 6. Germline CDR1 and CDR2: MRHNA and SNTAGT. The chain's CDR3 is CASSEGTGTAGELFF. In DNA, the CDR3 is TGTGCCAGCAGTGAGGGGACAGGAACGGCCGGGGAGCTGTTTTTT.

The CDR3 DNA is TGTGCCAGCAGCGTAGGGACAACGAACTATGGCTACACCTTC. Its translation: CASSVGTTNYGYTF. V and J are TRBV9 and TRBJ1-2; D may be TRBD1 (5 bases). This CDR3 is 14 amino acids long. The V and J ends lost 0 bases and 2 bases respectively, with 8 bases between them. Germline-derived CDR1 and CDR2 are SGDLS and YYNGEE.

The chain recombines TRBV14 with TRBJ1-2, with D maybe TRBD1 (6 bases). This CDR3 region has 14 residues. V was clipped by 4 bases and J by 2 bases, with 11 bases between them. Germline CDR1 and CDR2: SGHDN and FVKESK. CDR3 nucleotides: TGTGCCAGCAGCCCCAGGGGCTACAACTATGGCTACACCTTC. Amino acids: CASSPRGYNYGYTF.

The chain employs TRBV7-5 and TRBJ2-1; the DNA was not used to check the table's D call, TRBD2. TRBV7-5 is flagged as a pseudogene. The CDR3 is 15 amino acids. The CDR3 region has the DNA TGTGCCAGAAGCTTATACGGGGGGGCGTGGAATGAGCAGTTCTTC. Protein sequence: CARSLYGGAWNEQFF.

The chain uses TRBV9 and TRBJ2-2, with 8 bases fitting TRBD2. Germline loops: CDR1 SGDLS, CDR2 YYNGEE. The CDR3 has 16 residues. With V trimmed by 0 bases and J by 3 bases, 4 bases remained unmatched. The CDR3, as DNA: TGTGCCAGCAGCGTAGTCGGGGGGGCCTACACCGGGGAGCTGTTTTTT. Its protein is CASSVVGGAYTGELFF.

The genes are TRBV9 and TRBJ1-1; 7 bases match TRBD1. Germline CDR1 is SGDLS and CDR2 is YYNGEE. V lost 4 bases, J lost 1 base, and 7 bases stayed unmatched. The CDR3 extends over 15 amino acids. The CDR3 DNA follows: TGTGCCAGCAGCCAGACAGGGACGCGGAACACTGAAGCTTTCTTT. It specifies CASSQTGTRNTEAFF.

V and J are TRBV19 and TRBJ1-4; a weak D match, TRBD1 (5 bases). Looked up from germline, CDR1 is LNHDA and CDR2 is SQIVND (reference sequence). The CDR3 has 14 amino acids. The ends were cut back, 7 bases at V and 6 bases at J, with 15 bases in the middle. This CDR3 is CASTRQGGDEKLFF. CDR3 coding DNA: TGTGCCAGTACACGTCAGGGAGGGGATGAAAAACTGTTTTTT.

The rearrangement joins TRBV11-2 to TRBJ1-6; weak D call: TRBD1 (5 bases). The CDR3 is 15 amino acids. V was trimmed by 5 bases and J by 7 bases, leaving 15 bases between them. The germline V gene encodes CDR1 SGHAT and CDR2 FQNNGV. Here the CDR3 DNA reads TGTGCCAGCAGCCCCCGACGGGGGGTGAATTCACCCCTCCACTTT. Translating gives CASSPRRGVNSPLHF. The full variable domain, in which reference TRBV11-2 and TRBJ1-6 provide the parts outside the CDR3, is EAGVAQSPRYKIIEKRQSVAFWCNPISGHATLYWYQQILGQGPKLLIQFQNNGVVDDSQLPKDRFSAERLKGVDSTLKIQPAKLEDSAVYLCASSPRRGVNSPLHFGNGTRLTVT.

The chain joins TRBV15 to TRBJ1-2; 8 bases map to TRBD1. With V trimmed by 3 bases and J by 8 bases, 5 bases remained unmatched. The CDR3 has 13 residues. Per the germline V gene, CDR1 is LNHNV and CDR2 is YYDKDF (reference sequence). CDR3 loop: CATSSRTGSGYTF. CDR3 DNA sequence: TGTGCCACCAGCAGTAGGACAGGGAGCGGCTACACCTTC. Full variable domain (rest looked up from reference TRBV15 and TRBJ1-2): DAMVIQNPRYQVTQFGKPVTLSCSQTLNHNVMYWYQQKSSQAPKLLFHYYDKDFNNEADTPDNFQSRRPNTSFCFLDIRSPGLGDTAMYLCATSSRTGSGYTFGSGTRLTVV.

V gene TRBV28 combines with J gene TRBJ2-5; 7 bases agree with TRBD2. The better agreement between TRBJ2-7 and the DNA end casts doubt on the J call. CDR1 is MDHEN, CDR2 SYDVKM, per germline. The CDR3 length is 13 residues. The CDR3 coding sequence is TGTGCCAGCAGTTTGGGAGGGATCTACGAGCAGTACTTC. This translates into CASSLGGIYEQYF.

This sequence joins TRBV15 and TRBJ2-3, with TRBD2 matching 8 bases. This CDR3 region has 16 residues. Germline CDR1 and CDR2: LNHNV and YYDKDF (reference sequence). The junction had 8 bases not matched to a gene; V was cut back by 5 bases and J by 1 base. In DNA form, the CDR3 reads TGTGCCACCAGCTCCCGCGGAGCGGGGGGCACAGATACGCAGTATTTT. Translating gives CATSSRGAGGTDTQYF.

This clone was found once. The DNA of the CDR3 is TGTGCCAGCAGCTTAGCGCCCCAGGCAGGGGCGAACACCGGGGAGCTGTTTTTT. Amino acid sequence: CASSLAPQAGANTGELFF. The chain couples TRBV7-8 to TRBJ2-2; weak D call: TRBD1 (6 bases). The CDR3 runs 18 residues. CDR1 SGHVS and CDR2 FQNEAQ come from the germline V gene. Trimming left V 0 bases short and J 0 bases short, with 14 bases between.

The genes are TRBV5-1 and TRBJ1-2; TRBD1 matches 8 bases. The germline V gene encodes CDR1 SGHRS and CDR2 YFSETQ. The V segment lost 0 bases and the J segment 0 bases; nucleotides outside the gene matches: 4. The CDR3 consists of 16 residues. Here the CDR3 reads CASSLAGGLTNYGYTF. CDR3 DNA: TGCGCCAGCAGCTTGGCAGGGGGCCTGACTAACTATGGCTACACCTTC.

This chain connects TRBV12-2 to TRBJ2-7; TRBD1, as called in the table, went unchecked against the DNA. TRBV12-2 is reported as a pseudogene. This CDR3 region has 15 residues. In nucleotides, the CDR3 is TGTGCAAGTCGCTTAGGACGGCAGGGCTCCTACGAGCAGTACTTC. The encoded protein is CASRLGRQGSYEQYF.

This rearrangement joins TRBV5-6 to TRBJ1-4, with D possibly matching TRBD1 (6 bases). The V end was cut by 1 base, the J end by 1 base, with 11 bases between. Per germline, CDR1 SGHDT and CDR2 YYEEEE. There are 16 residues in the CDR3. As DNA, the CDR3 is TGTGCCAGCAGCTTGCCCGGGACATTAACTAATGAAAAACTGTTTTTT. Protein: CASSLPGTLTNEKLFF.

The CDR3: CASSYGQGGTYEQYF. DNA for the CDR3: TGTGCCAGCAGCTACGGACAGGGGGGAACCTACGAGCAGTACTTC. The rearrangement uses TRBV5-6 and TRBJ2-7; 10 bases match TRBD1. Trimming took 3 bases from V and 2 from J; bases not matched to a gene: 5. Germline CDR1 SGHDT, CDR2 YYEEEE. This CDR3 is built from 15 residues.

The chain has TRBV5-5 and TRBJ2-5, with 10 bases lining up with TRBD2. The V segment lost 0 bases and the J segment 4 bases; nucleotides outside the gene matches: 6. This CDR3 is built from 16 residues. Germline lookup yields CDR1 SGHKS and CDR2 YYEKEE (reference sequence). The CDR3 protein is CASSLAGTSEAETQYF. The CDR3 bases are TGTGCCAGCAGCTTGGCCGGGACTAGCGAGGCAGAGACCCAGTACTTC.

This clone was counted between two and nine times. This sequence joins TRBV11-3 and TRBJ1-1; 11 bases are shared with TRBD1. Germline CDR1 and CDR2: SGHNT and YENEEA. Trimming at V came to 5 bases and at J to 6 bases, leaving 8 bases not matched to a gene. The CDR3 consists of 15 residues. CDR3: CASSPGTGGLAEAFF. The CDR3 nucleotides are TGTGCCAGCAGCCCAGGGACAGGGGGTCTAGCTGAAGCTTTCTTT.

The chain couples TRBV28 to TRBJ2-4, with D maybe TRBD2 (6 bases). The CDR3 extends over 16 amino acids. Trimming removed 6 bases at V and 7 bases at J, with 22 bases between. Germline CDR1 MDHEN, CDR2 SYDVKM. The CDR3 reads CASSPDGTQGWNIQYF. The CDR3 bases are TGTGCCAGCAGCCCAGACGGGACTCAAGGCTGGAACATTCAGTACTTC. Full variable domain (remainder filled in from reference TRBV28 and TRBJ2-4): DVKVTQSSRYLVKRTGEKVFLECVQDMDHENMFWYRQDPGLGLRLIYFSYDVKMKEKGDIPEGYSVSREKKERFSLILESASTNQTSMYLCASSPDGTQGWNIQYFGAGTRLSVL.

V is TRBV6-1 and J is TRBJ1-2; D remains unclear. CDR1 and CDR2 from the germline V gene are MNHNS and SASEGT. The CDR3 totals 14 residues. With 6 bases removed from V and 8 bases from J, the gap between germline ends came to 19 bases. The CDR3 sequence is CASSDTSAGFGYTF. CDR3 DNA sequence: TGTGCCAGCAGCGATACCAGTGCGGGTTTCGGCTACACCTTC.

The rearrangement uses TRBV6-6 and TRBJ2-7, with D uncertain. The germline V gene has CDR1 MNHNY and CDR2 SVGAGI (reference sequence). CDR3 length: 12 amino acids. Trimming shortened V by 3 bases and J by 3 bases, and 6 bases separated the two germline ends. The CDR3 nucleotides are TGTGCCAGCAGTTATCTAGACTACGAGCAGTACTTC. Protein: CASSYLDYEQYF.

CDR3 DNA: TGTGCCAGCAGCTCCTACAGGACTAGCAATCAGCCCCAGCATTTT. This codes for CASSSYRTSNQPQHF. The V call is TRBV5-6, the J call TRBJ1-5, with D possibly matching TRBD1 (5 bases). Trimming removed 3 bases at V and 0 bases at J, with 10 bases between. The CDR3 length is 15 residues. CDR1 is SGHDT, CDR2 YYEEEE, per germline.

The gene calls are TRBV11-2 and TRBJ1-1; tentatively, D is TRBD1 (6 bases). Germline CDR1 is SGHAT and CDR2 is FQNNGV. V was pared by 6 bases and J by 1 base, with 12 bases between. CDR3 length equals 14 residues. CDR3 region: CASRGDTSNTEAFF. The DNA for the CDR3 is TGTGCCAGCAGGGGGGACACTTCGAACACTGAAGCTTTCTTT.

The chain combines TRBV6-4 with TRBJ1-2; 8 nucleotides align to TRBD1. Trimming removed 6 bases from V and 0 bases from J; junction bases left unmatched: 6. Germline V gene sequence: CDR1 MRHNA, CDR2 SNTAGT. There are 15 residues in the CDR3. CDR3 coding DNA: TGTGCCAGCAGGGCGACAGGGGATGCTAACTATGGCTACACCTTC. Translation gives CASRATGDANYGYTF.

The chain links TRBV5-4 to TRBJ2-7; perhaps TRBD1 as D (7 bases). V gave up 6 bases and J gave up 2 bases, with 18 bases separating them. Germline-derived CDR1 and CDR2 are SGHNT and YYREEE (reference sequence). The CDR3 sequence is 15 residues long. Written as DNA, the CDR3 is TGTGCCAGCACCCTTGGGGGGACAGCCGCCTACGAGCAGTACTTC. Translation gives CASTLGGTAAYEQYF.

The rearrangement joins TRBV4-1 to TRBJ2-2; 14 nucleotides align to TRBD2. The CDR3 extends over 17 amino acids. The V gene end was trimmed by 5 bases and the J gene end by 0 bases; junction bases not matched to a gene: 2. Germline lookup yields CDR1 MGHRA and CDR2 YSYEKL. The DNA for the CDR3 is TGCGCCAGCAGCGGGGGACTAGCGGGGGCGAACACCGGGGAGCTGTTTTTT. This sequence encodes CASSGGLAGANTGELFF.

The count of this clone is one. The chain joins TRBV7-2 to TRBJ1-3, with D hard to call. V lost 1 base and J lost 2, with 9 bases in between. The CDR3 is 15 residues long. Germline-derived CDR1 and CDR2 are SGHTA and FQGNSA. In DNA, the CDR3 is TGTGCCAGCAGCTTAGAAGTAGGAGCTGGAAACACCATATATTTT. Its protein product is CASSLEVGAGNTIYF.

The J gene is TRBJ2-1, the V gene TRBV2; 10 nucleotides match TRBD1. Germline V lookup: CDR1 SNHLY, CDR2 FYNNEI. Germline trimming cut 4 bases from V and 7 bases from J; bases unmatched to any gene: 7. The CDR3 runs 15 residues. CDR3 coding DNA: TGTGCCAGCAGTGTCCCGGGACAGGGGCGGAATGAGCAGTTCTTC. Its translation: CASSVPGQGRNEQFF.